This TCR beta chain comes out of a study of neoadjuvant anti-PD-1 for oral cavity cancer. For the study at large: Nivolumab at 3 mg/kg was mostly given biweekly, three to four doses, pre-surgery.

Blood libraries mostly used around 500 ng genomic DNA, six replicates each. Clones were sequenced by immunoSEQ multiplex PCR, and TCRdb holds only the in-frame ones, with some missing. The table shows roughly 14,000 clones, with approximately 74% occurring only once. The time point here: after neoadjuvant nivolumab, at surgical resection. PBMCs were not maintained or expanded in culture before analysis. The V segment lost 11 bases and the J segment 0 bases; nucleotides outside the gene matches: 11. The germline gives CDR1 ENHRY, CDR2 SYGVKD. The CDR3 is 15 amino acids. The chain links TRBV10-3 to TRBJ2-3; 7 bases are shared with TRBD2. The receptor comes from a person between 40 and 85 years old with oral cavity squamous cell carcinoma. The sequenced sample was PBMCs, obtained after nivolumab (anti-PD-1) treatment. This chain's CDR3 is CAGRGEGTSTDTQYF. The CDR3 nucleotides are TGTGCCGGCCGTGGGGAGGGAACTAGCACAGATACGCAGTATTTT.